The entry below gives a single TCR beta chain sequence along with its context. This clonotype was seen ten or more times. No cognate antigen has been identified for it. Per-base qualities were not stored, and no clone one base away is much larger. The record originates from a study of blood T cells in healthy people across ages (dated by TCRdb to about 2015). At the level of the whole study: Template switching captured roughly one uniquely barcoded TCR beta cDNA molecule per two T cells in model experiments. Two additional independent replicas of 1 million unique cDNA reads from the same blood draw were analyzed for two donors (one aged 18 to 30 and one aged 80 or older). Four age groups were formed from the donors: young (average 16 years), middle-aged (around 40), aged (62) and long-lived (more than 75). Age-related changes in TCR beta repertoire diversity were measured in the study by deep sequencing normalized with unique cDNA molecular identifiers. To avoid experimental bias, donors of different ages were spread randomly across the sequencing lanes.

Library method: 5' RACE. Sequencing instrument: Illumina HiSeq 2500. The second PCR ran for roughly 7 to 11 cycles and used a J-beta primer mix along with a sample-barcoded 5' primer. A unique molecular identifier was introduced onto each TCR beta cDNA molecule by a template-switch 5' adaptor carrying 12 random nucleotides. Each sample yielded at least 3 million CDR3-containing paired-end reads. First-strand cDNA synthesis was performed from all RNA using the Mint cDNA synthesis kit, with priming by a TRBC-specific oligonucleotide. Following uracil-DNA glycosylase treatment, a first 18-cycle PCR with universal primers M1SS and BC2_uni_R was performed on all cDNA. Turning to the authors' computational methods: Normalization of each sample was performed by random selection of 1 million high-quality reads, each carrying a distinct molecular identifier. Reads sharing molecular identifiers were discarded rather than binned into consensus sequences. MiTCR, run with a Q25 quality threshold and the strictest error-elimination algorithm, handled CDR3 identification, clonotype clustering and error correction. Lower-bound total TCR beta diversity was estimated with a nonparametric unseen species model using Euler transformation. TCRdb reran the public reads through fastp at Q25 and MiXCR, keeping productive beta chains. One record per CDR3 amino acid sequence lists the most common genes and DNA. These V and J calls derive from TCRdb rather than the authors' analysis. The sample yields 550,000 to 750,000 distinct CDR3 sequences; roughly 20% were counted once. Together, the top ten hold about 3.6% of the sample.

Donors were about 36 systemically healthy Caucasian individuals from Russia aged roughly 6 to 90 years. Each donor gave ten milliliters of peripheral blood, collected into EDTA-treated Vacutainer tubes. Ficoll-Paque density-gradient centrifugation was used to isolate PBMCs, with at least 6.5 million per sample. Trizol reagent was used to extract total RNA from PBMCs, with at least 6 micrograms per sample. Naive CD45RAhigh/CD27high T cell percentages were measured by flow cytometry on a PBMC aliquot from every donor. Results the study describes overall, beyond this receptor: Because donor CMV infection status was unknown, age-related changes in expanded clonotypes were potentially confounded. Compared with the aged group, the long-lived group had more naive CD4+ T cells, fewer expanded clones and increased TCR diversity, suggesting age selection. A strong correlation was found between observed TCR beta diversity and the percentage of naive T cells measured by flow cytometry. As age increased, observed TCR beta diversity per million T cells dropped in a roughly linear way, and a significant reduction was already evident by age about 40. Conclusive comparison of naive and antigen-experienced compartments was prevented by the profiling of bulk unsorted PBMCs. Estimates of total diversity based on one million sequenced T cells were regarded as lower bounds and as underestimates.

From V the trimming removes 3 bases and from J it removes 4 bases, while the gene matches leave 12 bases of the junction unaccounted for. From the cysteine through the phenylalanine, the CDR3 covers 16 amino acids. The entry retains the CDR3 DNA only, 48 bases that are in frame from base 1. CDR1 and CDR2, per the germline V gene (reference sequence), are DFQATT and SNEGSKA. The sequence derives from a man aged 70-80 years in good health. Sample: blood. The chain was built from TRBV20-1 and TRBJ2-1; TRBD2 agrees with 7 junctional bases. The CDR3 region reads CSARKSAGEGYNEQFF. The nucleotide sequence reads TGCAGTGCTAGGAAATCGGCGGGAGAGGGGTACAATGAGCAGTTCTTC.